The TCR beta chain described here comes from a study of blood T cell repertoires in COVID-19 (dated by TCRdb to the early 2020s). Notes on the research overall: The collaborator samples originated in the United States, Italy and Spain and spanned the acute and convalescent phases of COVID-19. Samples came from the ongoing ImmuneRACE study (first 160 participants) plus 1,254 subjects from 6 global collaborators. Sample metadata almost always included a de-identified subject ID, COVID-19 status, age in years and sex. The prospective study material was composed of cDNA or gDNA derived from T cells, B-cell-depleted T cells, or PBMCs. Deeply sampled blood TCRbeta repertoires from subjects exposed to, actively infected with, or recovered from COVID-19 were included in the dataset. HLA class I and class II types, where available, came from metadata supplied by the sample provider rather than from assay-based typing. The repertoires were released in a freely available public database intended as a resource for research on the immune response to SARS-CoV-2. Results the study describes overall, beyond this receptor: The quantity of clinical and demographic metadata differed by source and by participant and was supplied without curation.

The germline ends are 8 bases apart after V is trimmed by 5 bases and J by 4 bases. The germline V gene sets CDR1 to MNHEY and CDR2 to SVGAGI. Taken from cysteine to phenylalanine, the CDR3 has 12 residues. Kept here is only the CDR3 DNA, which spans 36 bases and is read in frame from base 1. The immunoSEQ Assay, a bias-controlled multiplex PCR, was used to amplify TCRbeta CDR3 regions from genomic DNA. In the original analysis: Within the assay, amplification of reference gene primers was used to estimate how many nucleated cells each sample contained. To quantify the absolute abundance of each unique TCRbeta CDR3 rearrangement, sequence reads were collapsed and filtered. For each sample, productive Simpson clonality was calculated as the square root of Simpson's diversity index across productive rearrangements. TCRdb's version of the immuneACCESS table is confined to in-frame rearrangements and falls short of the full clone set. An unresolved V gene accounts for under half of the shortfall where checked; the remainder is of unknown origin. That table is the source of V, J and clone size, and D and trimming were worked out from the DNA. In this sample the table shows fewer than 250,000 clones, about 86% of which occur a single time. The ten largest clones capture 0.7% to 0.95% of the sample.

Each collaborating institution followed its own protocols to collect whole blood in K2EDTA tubes. For TCRbeta analysis, collaborators shipped samples in one of three forms: frozen whole blood, isolated PBMCs, or DNA extracted from either of those sample types. About this clone: Its specific antigen is unknown. Per-base qualities were not stored, and no clone one base away is much larger.

The rearranged chain carries TRBV6-5 and TRBJ1-2; a tentative D match to TRBD1 spans 6 bases. The sequence was collected from a woman in her 70s with acute or convalescent COVID-19. Sequencing used peripheral blood. The encoded CDR3 is CASSNRVYGYTF. DNA sequence: TGTGCCAGCAGTAACAGGGTCTATGGCTACACCTTC.